This T cell receptor beta chain was recovered during a study of T-cell memory formation after mild COVID-19. Study-wide results and limits: Among clones peaking at day 37 in the second wave, SARS-CoV-2 specificity remained unconfirmed.

This clonotype was counted between two and nine times. Its specificity is unknown. Amplification by 5'RACE using constant-segment primers produced TCR alpha and TCR beta cDNA libraries that carried sample barcodes and UMIs. TCRdb re-analysed the 5' RACE reads in MiXCR, keeping a single row per CDR3 protein. The table has nearly 110,000 distinct CDR3 sequences, about 17% seen once. The sequence came from an adult woman who had mild COVID-19 (a few samples of this study predate the infection). Cell type and time point are not known. The sequenced sample was PBMCs or a T cell subset sorted from them (not recorded which).

This chain's CDR3 is CASSWGDSNYEQYF. Written as DNA, the CDR3 is TGTGCCAGCAGCTGGGGGGACTCCAACTACGAGCAGTACTTC. V usage is TRBV11-2 and J usage is TRBJ2-7, with TRBD2 as a possible D gene (6 bases). Looked up from germline, CDR1 is SGHAT and CDR2 is FQNNGV. Trimming left V 4 bases short and J 3 bases short, with 13 bases between. The CDR3 runs to 14 residues.